This T cell receptor (beta chain) was sequenced during a study of shared clonotypes between healthy human individuals. About the study: Aged between 18 and 49, the donors were two women and three men.

Trimming shortened V by 0 bases and J by 1 base, and 17 bases separated the two germline ends. This CDR3 has 18 residues. Profiling relied on immunoSEQ multiplex PCR, and the TCRdb table lists in-frame clones only, not all of them. The sample has approximately 530,000 clones; about 95% are singletons. Sequences were obtained from naive CD4+ T cells sorted from blood. Subset of the sample: CD45RA+ positively selected. This receptor was identified in a woman in her 30s in good health. The V gene is TRBV6-7, the J gene TRBJ2-3; D is perhaps TRBD2 (6 bases). Being an ORF, TRBV6-7 has a function that is uncertain. CDR3 loop: CASSYSGRGWGCTDTQYF. CDR3 nucleotides: TGTGCCAGCAGTTACTCCGGGAGAGGGTGGGGGTGCACAGATACGCAGTATTTT.